This TCR beta chain was captured by sequencing in a study of T-cell reconstitution after alpha-beta-depleted transplantation in children. During its preparation, the TCRbeta library received unique molecular identifiers. From the PCR reads, TCRdb called clonotypes with MiXCR, one entry per CDR3 protein. The sample gives around 580,000 distinct CDR3 sequences, 25% to 30% of which show up once; 35% to 40% is in the top ten. The table lists this clonotype with a few counts. Its antigen is as yet unknown. V lost 3 bases and J lost 3, with 13 bases in between. The CDR3 extends over 15 amino acids. Germline loops: CDR1 MNHNS, CDR2 SASEGT. General study findings and limits: Recipient T cells and thymic progenitors that survived were the source of the high TCRbeta diversity seen at day 60 in some patients. Fresh T-cell production supplied most of the T-cell counts and diversity seen one year after transplant. By about two months after transplant, alpha-beta T cells reportedly arose from several hundred graft clones that had expanded.

The chain uses TRBV6-1 and TRBJ2-3; tentatively, D is TRBD1 or TRBD2 (5 bases each). This TCR came from a boy under three years old with Wiskott-Aldrich syndrome, due to receive a stem cell transplant. The sequencing used PBMCs, collected before TCRalphabeta/CD19-depleted stem cell transplant. The CDR3 coding sequence is TGTGCCAGCAGTGATCGTGGCAGGGAGACAGATACGCAGTATTTT. Protein: CASSDRGRETDTQYF.